Listed here is a single T cell receptor (beta chain). These data come from a study of blood T cell repertoires in COVID-19. The protocol was immunoSEQ multiplex PCR, while the TCRdb copy is restricted to in-frame clones and leaves out a portion. The sample yields some 190,000 clones, 86% seen once. Categorization into cohorts depended on clinical history that participants reported. The CDR3 length is 19 residues. The V end lost 1 base, the J end lost 0 bases, and 21 bases lay between the germline ends. Germline assignment: CDR1 MGHRA and CDR2 YSYEKL. The sequencing sample was made of PBMCs or T cells enriched from blood (not recorded which). V and J are TRBV4-1 and TRBJ1-1; D might be TRBD1 (5 bases). This clonotype was obtained from a woman in her forties in a cohort exposed to, infected with or recovered from COVID-19 (not recorded which). CDR3 region: CASSQVRGHVLSVNTEAFF. The DNA of the CDR3 is TGCGCCAGCAGCCAAGTACGAGGACATGTTTTATCCGTGAACACTGAAGCTTTCTTT.